Following are 30 T cell receptor beta chains from one sample sequenced in a study of Graves' ophthalmopathy and Graves' hyperthyroidism. The TCR beta CDR3 regions underwent amplification from RNA transcripts. Second-round multiplex PCR came after first-round RT-PCR with HTBI primers. In TCRdb, the multiplex PCR reads were re-called with MiXCR into one record per CDR3 protein. The sample holds fewer than 650,000 distinct CDR3 sequences, about a fifth seen once. Sequencing used peripheral blood. The receptors were sampled from a woman between 18 and 29 years old with stable Graves' hyperthyroidism. Some clones in this sample may be carry-over from other donors' samples.

This clonotype appeared a few times. DNA of the CDR3: TGTGCCAGCAGTGAAGCGCGGTCGCGATTCACCGGGGAGCTGTTTTTT. Amino acids: CASSEARSRFTGELFF. The chain links TRBV6-1 to TRBJ2-2; D not resolved. The CDR3 loop spans 16 amino acids. Looked up from germline, CDR1 is MNHNS and CDR2 is SASEGT. The ends were cut back, 0 bases at V and 4 bases at J, with 12 bases in the middle.

This clonotype appeared many times. V gene TRBV12-3 or TRBV12-4 combines with J gene TRBJ1-5; D not certain. The CDR3 spans 12 residues. Trimming shortened V by 3 bases and J by 6 bases, and 6 bases separated the two germline ends. CDR3 amino acids: CASSFDAQPQHF. Written as DNA, the CDR3 is TGTGCCAGCAGTTTTGATGCTCAGCCCCAGCATTTT.

This clonotype came up many times. The gene calls are TRBV6-1 and TRBJ2-7; TRBD1 aligns across 8 bases. With V trimmed by 1 base and J by 3 bases, 2 bases remained unmatched. CDR3 length: 14 amino acids. Germline CDR1 MNHNS, CDR2 SASEGT. The CDR3 protein is CASSEDRGSYEQYF. The CDR3 nucleotides are TGTGCCAGCAGTGAAGACAGGGGGAGCTACGAGCAGTACTTC.

V gene TRBV27 combines with J gene TRBJ1-5; D is undetermined. Trimming took 5 bases from V and 4 from J, leaving 15 bases between them. The CDR3 is 15 residues long. Looked up from germline, CDR1 is MNHEY and CDR2 is SMNVEV (reference sequence). CDR3 amino acids: CASSVSSSLNQPQHF. CDR3 DNA sequence: TGTGCCAGCAGTGTAAGTAGCAGCTTAAATCAGCCCCAGCATTTT.

The chain uses TRBV30 and TRBJ1-1; the D gene is possibly TRBD1 (5 bases). V lost 2 bases to trimming and J lost 2 bases, with 9 bases between them. This CDR3 has 13 amino acids. Germline CDR1 and CDR2: GTSNPN and SVGIG (reference sequence). Here the CDR3 DNA reads TGTGCCTGGAGTACTACAGGTAACACTGAAGCTTTCTTT. The encoded protein is CAWSTTGNTEAFF.

Ten or more counts support this clonotype. One end of the junction does not line up with germline, which may come from a read error. This sequence joins TRBV6-5 and TRBJ2-7, with 9 bases fitting TRBD1. CDR1 is MNHEY, CDR2 SVGAGI, per germline. The CDR3 contains 15 residues. DNA for the CDR3: TGTGCCAGCAGTCTAGACAGGGGGAGCTCCTACGAGCAGCACTTC. It specifies CASSLDRGSSYEQHF.

Comment on this clonotype: The junction does not match germline at one end; this may be a read error. The rearrangement uses TRBV19 and TRBJ2-5; a possible D gene is TRBD2 (5 bases). This CDR3 spans 15 amino acids. CDR1 and CDR2 from the germline V gene are LNHDA and SQIVND (reference sequence). As DNA, the CDR3 is TGTGCCAGTAGTACTTCACCGGGAACGCAAGAGACCAAGTACTTC. Amino acids: CASSTSPGTQETKYF.

This clonotype was picked up many times. The chain joins TRBV2 to TRBJ2-2; tentatively, D is TRBD1 (6 bases). This CDR3 region has 16 residues. Germline V lookup: CDR1 SNHLY, CDR2 FYNNEI. V dropped 4 bases and J dropped 1 base, with 13 bases sitting between them. The chain's CDR3 is CASSVQGLKNTGELFF. CDR3 DNA sequence: TGTGCCAGCAGTGTACAGGGTCTTAAGAACACCGGGGAGCTGTTTTTT.

This chain links TRBV4-1 with TRBJ2-5; the D call may be TRBD1 or TRBD2 (5 bases each). Germline V gene lookup returns CDR1 MGHRA and CDR2 YSYEKL. CDR3 length equals 14 residues. Trimming cost V 1 base and J 4 bases, with 10 bases left between them. CDR3 sequence reads: CASSQVRGAETQYF. The CDR3 DNA is TGCGCCAGCAGCCAAGTTAGAGGGGCAGAGACCCAGTACTTC.

The chain combines TRBV6-2 or TRBV6-3 with TRBJ1-5, with D unclear. Per germline, CDR1 MNHEY and CDR2 SVGEGT. The V end lost 0 bases, the J end lost 5 bases, and 20 bases lay between the germline ends. The CDR3 has 18 amino acids. In nucleotides, the CDR3 is TGTGCCAGCAGTTACTCGAACCGGGCGGTAGGGCAGGATCAGCCCCAGCATTTT. This sequence encodes CASSYSNRAVGQDQPQHF.

To note about this clonotype: A junction boundary mismatches the germline segment, possibly from a read error. CDR3 DNA: TGTGCCAGCAGGGGGACAGTCCTCAATTCACCCCTTCACTTT. Translating gives CASRGTVLNSPLHF. The rearrangement joins TRBV13 to TRBJ1-6; 7 positions agree with TRBD1. Per the germline V gene, CDR1 is PRHDT and CDR2 is FYEKMQ (reference sequence). The CDR3 spans 14 residues. The full variable domain, its missing parts supplied by reference TRBV13 and TRBJ1-6, is AAGVIQSPRHLIKEKRETATLKCYPIPRHDTVYWYQQGPGQDPQFLISFYEKMQSDKGSIPDRFSAQQFSDYHSELNMSSLELGDSALYFCASRGTVLNSPLHFGNGTRLTVT.

This clonotype was observed at least ten times. V usage is TRBV15 and J usage is TRBJ2-5, with a possible D match to TRBD2 (6 bases). V lost 1 base and J lost 1, with 10 bases in between. The CDR3 has 15 residues. The V gene's germline CDR1 is LNHNV and CDR2 YYDKDF (reference sequence). CDR3 sequence reads: CATSRVGDSQETQYF. The CDR3 DNA is TGTGCCACCAGCAGAGTTGGGGACTCCCAAGAGACCCAGTACTTC.

This clonotype was found many times. This chain uses TRBV12-5 with TRBJ2-5; D is ambiguous. The CDR3 runs 12 residues. Looked up from germline, CDR1 is LGHNT and CDR2 is FRNRAP. V was pared by 5 bases and J by 5 bases, with 9 bases between. The chain's CDR3 is CASGPISETQYF. CDR3 in DNA: TGTGCTAGTGGTCCTATCTCGGAGACCCAGTACTTC. The full variable domain, completed using reference TRBV12-5 and TRBJ2-5, is DARVTQTPRHKVTEMGQEVTMRCQPILGHNTVFWYRQTMMQGLELLAYFRNRAPLDDSGMPKDRFSAEMPDATLATLKIQPSEPRDSAVYFCASGPISETQYFGPGTRLLVL.

This rearrangement joins TRBV7-9 to TRBJ2-2, with TRBD2 as a possible D gene (5 bases). CDR1 is SEHNR, CDR2 FQNEAQ, per germline (reference sequence). This CDR3 comprises 15 residues. The V and J ends lost 2 bases and 5 bases respectively, with 12 bases between them. CDR3 in amino acids: CASSLRRLATGELFF. CDR3 DNA: TGTGCCAGCAGCTTAAGACGGCTAGCAACCGGGGAGCTGTTTTTT.

This clonotype was seen repeatedly, ten times or more. The rearrangement links TRBV7-9 to TRBJ2-7; no clear D. The CDR3 runs to 11 residues. Germline V lookup: CDR1 SEHNR, CDR2 FQNEAQ (reference sequence). V was cut by 2 bases and J by 7 bases, with 6 bases left in between. The CDR3 region is CASSLLVEQYF. CDR3 bases: TGTGCCAGCAGCTTACTCGTGGAGCAGTACTTC.

The chain carries TRBV7-2 and TRBJ2-5, with 10 bases aligning to TRBD2. The CDR3 sequence is 14 residues long. J was trimmed by 6 bases and V by 5 bases; bases with no gene match: 6. The germline CDR1 and CDR2 sequences are SGHTA and FQGNSA. The CDR3 coding sequence is TGTGCCAGCAGCAGCGGGGGGGCGAGAAAGACCCAGTACTTC. Amino acid sequence: CASSSGGARKTQYF. Combining the CDR3 with reference TRBV7-2 and TRBJ2-5 gives the whole variable domain GAGVSQSPSNKVTEKGKDVELRCDPISGHTALYWYRQSLGQGLEFLIYFQGNSAPDKSGLPSDRFSAERTGGSVSTLTIQRTQQEDSAVYLCASSSGGARKTQYFGPGTRLLVL.

This clonotype occurred once. The chain combines TRBV28 with TRBJ2-6; D may be TRBD2 (6 bases). V lost 2 bases and J lost 1, with 12 bases in between. There are 17 residues in the CDR3. The V gene's germline CDR1 is MDHEN and CDR2 SYDVKM. CDR3 coding DNA: TGTGCCAGCAGTTTAGGAGGGTCGGCTTCTGGGGCCAACGTCCTGACTTTC. Residues: CASSLGGSASGANVLTF. Full variable domain (missing parts from reference TRBV28 and TRBJ2-6): DVKVTQSSRYLVKRTGEKVFLECVQDMDHENMFWYRQDPGLGLRLIYFSYDVKMKEKGDIPEGYSVSREKKERFSLILESASTNQTSMYLCASSLGGSASGANVLTFGAGSRLTVL.

In its sample, this clonotype was seen many times. The chain uses TRBV30 and TRBJ1-2; D remains ambiguous. This CDR3 is 13 amino acids long. The germline CDR1 and CDR2 sequences are GTSNPN and SVGIG (reference sequence). Trimming took off 1 base at V and 10 bases at J, with 16 bases between the two ends. CDR3 region: CAWSAPPYAAYTF. In nucleotides, the CDR3 is TGTGCCTGGAGTGCCCCTCCATACGCCGCCTACACCTTC.

The chain uses TRBV6-1 and TRBJ2-2; 11 bases line up with TRBD2. Trimming at V came to 6 bases and at J to 4 bases, leaving 4 bases not matched to a gene. Germline V CDR1 and CDR2: MNHNS, SASEGT. The CDR3 has 15 amino acids. The chain's CDR3 is CASSNSGGATGELFF. For the CDR3, the DNA is TGTGCCAGCAGCAATAGCGGGGGGGCCACCGGGGAGCTGTTTTTT.

Comments on this clonotype: Just one base apart from a much larger clone, this may be a read error. Given the absence of the conserved phenylalanine or tryptophan at the CDR3 end, a read error is likely. The V and J genes are TRBV6-1 and TRBJ2-5, with TRBD1 matching over 7 bases. Trimming took 7 bases from V and 2 from J; bases not matched to a gene: 7. Germline V gene sequence: CDR1 MNHNS, CDR2 SASEGT. There are 14 residues in the CDR3. In nucleotides, the CDR3 is TGTGCCAGCAAGGACAGGCAAGAACAAGAGACCCAGTACCTC. Protein: CASKDRQEQETQYL.

This clonotype was recorded at least ten times. This rearrangement joins TRBV20-1 to TRBJ2-5, with D maybe TRBD1 (6 bases). V was pared by 4 bases and J by 7 bases, with 16 bases between. The CDR3 spans 13 residues. The V gene's germline CDR1 is DFQATT and CDR2 SNEGSKA (reference sequence). This CDR3 reads CSAISSVGGTQYF. The DNA for the CDR3 is TGCAGTGCTATCTCGTCCGTAGGGGGGACCCAGTACTTC.

At least ten counts were recorded for this clonotype. One end of the junction fails to match germline, which may point to a read error. This CDR3 reads CAISTGLRLSGANVLTF. DNA for the CDR3: TGTGCCATCAGCACGGGACTACGACTCTCTGGGGCCAACGTCCTGACCTTC. The chain employs TRBV10-3 and TRBJ2-6, with 7 bases fitting TRBD2. The germline V gene has CDR1 ENHRY and CDR2 SYGVKD. The CDR3 has 17 amino acids.

This clonotype was seen many times. CDR3 sequence reads: CATGVQGDTEAFF. In DNA form, the CDR3 reads TGTGCCACAGGGGTCCAGGGAGACACTGAAGCTTTCTTT. The chain links TRBV6-5 to TRBJ1-1; tentative D call: TRBD1 (6 bases). CDR3 size: 13 residues. CDR1 and CDR2 from the germline V gene are MNHEY and SVGAGI. The V end was cut by 10 bases, the J end by 3 bases, with 15 bases between.

This clonotype was recorded many times. The genes are TRBV12-3 or TRBV12-4 and TRBJ1-3; TRBD1 matches 10 bases. This CDR3 contains 14 residues. Trimming cost V 6 bases and J 4 bases; bases outside gene matches: 3. CDR3 sequence reads: CASRGDRGGNTIYF. For the CDR3, the DNA is TGTGCCAGCAGGGGGGACAGGGGAGGAAACACCATATATTTT.

The rearrangement uses TRBV5-1 and TRBJ1-2; TRBD1 matches at 8 bases. The CDR3 covers 15 residues. The V gene end was trimmed by 0 bases and the J gene end by 7 bases; junction bases not matched to a gene: 8. Per germline, CDR1 SGHRS and CDR2 YFSETQ. The chain's CDR3 is CASSLGDRGEGGYTF. The CDR3 nucleotides are TGCGCCAGCAGCTTGGGAGACAGGGGCGAAGGTGGCTACACCTTC.

Many counts were recorded for this clonotype. This chain joins TRBV30 and TRBJ1-5; tentatively, D is TRBD1 (5 bases). The V end was cut by 2 bases, the J end by 4 bases, with 9 bases between. Germline V gene data show CDR1 as GTSNPN and CDR2 as SVGIG (reference sequence). The CDR3 loop spans 13 amino acids. In DNA, the CDR3 is TGTGCCTGGAGTCCCGACAGAAATCAGCCCCAGCATTTT. This gives the protein CAWSPDRNQPQHF.

On this clonotype: Since a much larger clone is just one base distant, this may be a read error. This rearrangement joins TRBV25-1 to TRBJ2-2; TRBD1 aligns across 7 bases. The CDR3 is 14 residues long. Looked up from germline, CDR1 is MGHDK and CDR2 is SYGVNS. The CDR3 DNA reads TGTGCCAGCAGCGTTACAGGGGAGACCGGGGAGCTGTTGTTT. The encoded protein is CASSVTGETGELLF.

This clonotype was detected ten times or more. V is TRBV25-1 and J is TRBJ1-3; no clear D. Germline V CDR1 and CDR2: MGHDK, SYGVNS. The CDR3 contains 16 residues. The V end was cut by 4 bases, the J end by 0 bases, with 13 bases between. The CDR3 DNA sequence: TGTGCCAGCAGTGGGGCTTATTGGGGCTCTGGAAACACCATATATTTT. Translating it yields CASSGAYWGSGNTIYF.

Of note for this clonotype: The junction does not match germline at one end; this may be a read error. This chain connects TRBV12-3 or TRBV12-4 to TRBJ1-2; a weak D match, TRBD1 (5 bases). The CDR3 loop spans 14 amino acids. The CDR3 nucleotides read TGTGCCAGCAGTTTACAGGGCAGGGTGAAGGGCTACAGCTTC. It is translated as CASSLQGRVKGYSF.

The V and J genes are TRBV12-3 or TRBV12-4 and TRBJ2-5; 7 nucleotides match TRBD2. J was trimmed by 4 bases and V by 8 bases; bases with no gene match: 7. The CDR3 is made up of 13 amino acids. CDR3 DNA sequence: TGTGCCAGCGGACTAGGGACGTCAGAGACCCAGTACTTC. Translation: CASGLGTSETQYF.